This is a list of T cell receptor beta chains from one sample in a study of T cells in Graves' hyperthyroidism and ophthalmopathy. TCRdb independently ran MiXCR on the multiplex PCR reads; one entry per CDR3 protein. The sample has about 380,000 distinct CDR3 sequences, approximately 14% seen once. The material sequenced was blood. Source of these receptors: a woman under 40 with Graves' ophthalmopathy. Both conserved end residues are part of each CDR3. Clone sizes are given selectively: once, few, many, or a class where the clone is expanded.

v_call	clone_size	cdr3_aa
TRBV7-3	.	CASSFWVAPYNEQFF
TRBV7-2	.	CASSSTSGGPPGANVLTF
TRBV28	many	CASSPPGPHGYGYTF
TRBV5-4	.	CASSEGALAGYTF
TRBV6-1	many	CASSLTTSGGSTDTQYF
TRBV30	many	CAWRAGTSGETQYF
TRBV11-3	many	CASSLRTGESPLHF
TRBV6-1	many	CASSELTGGSGLQPQHF
TRBV9	.	CASSAGQGATYEQYF
TRBV20-1	many	CRPSPLAGGTDTQYF
TRBV13	.	CASSLYMGGPTEQFF
TRBV20-1	few	CSARDFGMNYGYTF
TRBV20-1	few	CSASNLGGAVRTYSNQPQHF
TRBV12-3/TRBV12-4	many	CASSLVGLSNTEAFF
TRBV12-3/TRBV12-4	many	CASSGGHPNSYNEQFF
TRBV11-2	many	CASRQSGITGDRANEQYF
TRBV20-1	many	CSASGRTEAFF
TRBV19	few	CASRRTAAKNIQYF
TRBV4-2	few	CASSQEETSGSSYEQYF
TRBV7-9	once	CASWGQGARSNEQFF
TRBV18	many	CASSPPAGPQETQYF
TRBV18	many	CASSPLRRTVIIHEQYF
TRBV28	many	CASSLKYTGSDGYTF
TRBV6-1	many	CASSPGSGDSPLHF
TRBV10-3	many	CAISEEGATNEKLFF
TRBV5-1	many	CASSFGQGARSTEAFF
TRBV30	many	CAWSWTGELFF
TRBV20-1	many	CSARRAGTARTDTQYF
TRBV15	few	CATSRDRQAGGRNYEQYF
TRBV13	few	CASSVTGTEQFF
TRBV15	many	CATSARQGPNEKLFF
TRBV11-3	many	CASSAGTGGGEQFF
TRBV28	many	CASSRGDRTYNEQFF
TRBV6-9	many	CEDERGKKETQYF
TRBV10-3	.	CAISDSSGTSGLRRIYNEQFF
TRBV11-2	many	CASSAGGWGNQPQHF
TRBV20-1	many	CSARSSGSWTYEQYF
TRBV18	many	CASSKDTGELFF
TRBV7-2	.	CASSLASGGLQETQYF
TRBV7-9	few	CASSLLGGQGRETQYF
TRBV7-9	.	CASSLSRNCGYTF
TRBV20-1	.	CSANLDGRNEKLFF
TRBV18	many	CASSPPLGGGIQYF
TRBV19	.	CASSIVGGETYEQYF
TRBV6-1	few	CASSTGQGSYNEQFF